The 11 T cell receptor beta chains reported below all come from one sample, sequenced in a study of T cell repertoires in cytomegalovirus infection (dated by TCRdb to the late 2010s). According to the study, the label for this sample's treatment or condition signals: in vitro stimulation with specific CMV peptide epitopes to enrich CMV-specific T cells. Sequenced using an Illumina HiSeq 1500. The raw public data were reprocessed by TCRdb itself: fastp quality trimming at Q25, MiXCR clonotype calling, in-frame beta chains only. Each record represents a unique CDR3 protein, reported with the most common genes and DNA among its rows. The sample table shows roughly 990,000 distinct CDR3 sequences, and approximately 32% are seen once. The ten largest clones capture around an eighth of the sample. The antigens for these receptors are not known. The sample here was cultured CD8+ T cells from PBMCs, taken from culture after CMV antigen stimulation. The origin of the receptors is a human donor in good health (CMV status not recorded). Some clones in this sample may be carry-over from other donors' samples.

There are a few counts of this clonotype. The rearrangement joins TRBV12-3 or TRBV12-4 to TRBJ2-6; 8 positions agree with TRBD1. The trim removed 5 bases at V and 7 bases at J, leaving 7 bases unmatched. The CDR3 runs 15 residues. The CDR3 DNA reads TGTGCCAGCAGTCCGGGACAGGCCCGAGCCAACGTCCTGACTTTC. This gives the protein CASSPGQARANVLTF.

The table lists this clonotype with many counts. The chain recombines TRBV7-8 with TRBJ2-7, with D perhaps being TRBD1 or TRBD2 (5 bases each). V shed 4 bases and J shed 2 bases, with 18 bases lying between them. This CDR3 has 16 residues. CDR1 is SGHVS and CDR2 is FQNEAQ in the germline V gene. In nucleotides, the CDR3 is TGTGCCAGCAGCTACGGAGGTCGGGACGGAACCTACGAGCAGTACTTC. Protein product: CASSYGGRDGTYEQYF.

This clonotype was seen more than once but under ten times. The gene calls are TRBV6-1 and TRBJ1-3; D not resolved. The germline V gene has CDR1 MNHNS and CDR2 SASEGT. V was trimmed by 7 bases and J by 8 bases, leaving 15 bases between them. The CDR3 contains 13 residues. CDR3 coding DNA: TGTGCCAGCACACGAGAAAGCGGGTACACCATATATTTT. It codes for CASTRESGYTIYF.

This clonotype has at least ten counts. The chain carries TRBV7-8 and TRBJ2-5, with a weak D call TRBD1 (6 bases). CDR1 is SGHVS and CDR2 is FQNEAQ in the germline V gene. V was cut by 5 bases and J by 1 base, with 14 bases left in between. CDR3 length: 15 amino acids. The CDR3 loop reads CASSPGRGGQETQYF. DNA of the CDR3: TGTGCCAGCAGCCCAGGGCGAGGGGGCCAAGAGACCCAGTACTTC.

The genes are TRBV9 and TRBJ1-3; D not certain. Germline V gene data show CDR1 as SGDLS and CDR2 as YYNGEE. V was pared by 0 bases and J by 3 bases, with 7 bases between. The CDR3 length is 14 residues. The CDR3 region is CASSVVGNGNTIYF. The CDR3 bases are TGTGCCAGCAGCGTAGTAGGGAATGGAAACACCATATATTTT.

This clonotype was detected ten times or more. The J gene is TRBJ2-5, the V gene TRBV7-9; TRBD1 matches 9 bases. The V segment lost 5 bases and the J segment 1 base; nucleotides outside the gene matches: 8. The CDR3 totals 16 residues. The germline V gene has CDR1 SEHNR and CDR2 FQNEAQ (reference sequence). CDR3 coding DNA: TGTGCCAGCAGCCCACGGACAGGGGTTAGCCAAGAGACCCAGTACTTC. Its protein product is CASSPRTGVSQETQYF.

This clonotype was recorded many times. The chain recombines TRBV7-2 with TRBJ2-7; D is possibly TRBD1 or TRBD2 (6 bases each). Germline V CDR1 and CDR2: SGHTA, FQGNSA. The CDR3 contains 17 residues. With 4 bases removed from V and 2 bases from J, the gap between germline ends came to 21 bases. CDR3 in amino acids: CASSWAATPGATYEQYF. CDR3 nucleotides: TGTGCCAGCAGCTGGGCAGCGACGCCGGGGGCCACCTACGAGCAGTACTTC.

The chain has TRBV7-9 and TRBJ2-3; possible D gene TRBD2, 5 bases. CDR1 is SEHNR, CDR2 FQNEAQ, per germline (reference sequence). Trimming took off 4 bases at V and 2 bases at J, with 13 bases between the two ends. The CDR3 is made up of 15 amino acids. The CDR3 region is CASSSPGMTTDTQYF. In nucleotides, the CDR3 is TGTGCCAGCAGCTCTCCCGGGATGACCACAGATACGCAGTATTTT. The whole variable domain, remainder taken from reference TRBV7-9 and TRBJ2-3, is DTGVSQNPRHKITKRGQNVTFRCDPISEHNRLYWYRQTLGQGPEFLTYFQNEAQLEKSRLLSDRFSAERPKGSFSTLEIQRTEQGDSAMYLCASSSPGMTTDTQYFGPGTRLTVL.

The V call is TRBV5-8, the J call TRBJ1-6; no firm D call. CDR3 length equals 17 residues. CDR1 is SGHTS, CDR2 YDEGEE, per germline. Trimming shortened V by 0 bases and J by 0 bases, and 10 bases separated the two germline ends. CDR3 nucleotide sequence: TGTGCCAGCAGCTTGGGCCGCGTGAGCTCCTATAATTCACCCCTCCACTTT. Protein product: CASSLGRVSSYNSPLHF. The full variable domain, rest sourced from reference TRBV5-8 and TRBJ1-6, is EAGVTQSPTHLIKTRGQQATLRCSPISGHTSVYWYQQALGLGLQFLLWYDEGEERNRGNFPPRFSGRQFPNYSSELNVNALELEDSALYLCASSLGRVSSYNSPLHFGNGTRLTVT.

This clonotype was recorded a few times. CDR3 DNA: TGTGCCAGCAGTTTACCGCGAGGTCTTGGCTACACCTTC. It translates to CASSLPRGLGYTF. This chain joins TRBV12-3 or TRBV12-4 and TRBJ1-2; unclear D gene. V gave up 2 bases and J gave up 7 bases, with 11 bases separating them. This CDR3 has 13 amino acids.

The J gene is TRBJ2-7, the V gene TRBV6-2 or TRBV6-3, with 7 bases lining up with TRBD1. V shed 6 bases, J shed 6 bases, and the junction held 8 bases outside the gene matches. Germline values: CDR1 MNHEY, CDR2 SVGEGT. This CDR3 spans 13 amino acids. CDR3 in DNA: TGTGCCAGCAGCCCGGGACAGAGGTTCGAGCAGTACTTC. Translating gives CASSPGQRFEQYF.